This entry concerns a single TCR beta chain. What it binds is not known. This sample is drawn from a study of graft-versus-host responses after intestinal transplantation. Study overall: Recipients were given multivisceral, liver-intestinal, or isolated intestinal transplants. Anti-thymocyte globulin induction, then tacrolimus and steroids for about three years, went to all recipients.

Findings of the study overall: GvH clones appeared in recipient marrow, some first in ileum or blood. Levels of circulating GvH clones at their peak were associated with early post-transplant HvG declines.

CDR3 length equals 15 residues. Germline V gene sequence: CDR1 MNHEY, CDR2 SVGAGI. The V and J ends lost 5 bases and 4 bases respectively, with 15 bases between them. Some clones are missing from TCRdb's copy, which holds only in-frame ones; the method was immunoSEQ multiplex PCR. The sample has about 120,000 clones, about 95% seen once; the top ten hold over 2.5%. The specimen comprised unstimulated CD8+ T cells sorted from spleen or lymph node cells, sampled before intestinal transplant. This receptor was obtained from a human donor who received an intestinal transplant. This chain connects TRBV6-5 to TRBJ2-1, with D tentatively TRBD2 (5 bases). CDR3 nucleotide sequence: TGTGCCAGCAGTCCCCCGGGAACGGGATACAATGAGCAGTTCTTC. Its protein is CASSPPGTGYNEQFF.